These T cell receptor beta chains were read from a single sample in a study of T cell clones after liver transplantation. Assay used: immunoSEQ multiplex PCR; TCRdb lists only in-frame clones, some missing. Counted here are approximately 100,000 clones, 75% to 90% occurring once; the ten biggest clones make up about 0.89%. This specimen consisted of CD4+ T cells from blood, obtained before liver transplant. These receptor sequences come from a human donor who received a liver transplant. CDR3s include the opening cysteine and the closing phenylalanine or tryptophan. A D gene is named only where the DNA matches it firmly. Clone size is given for some rows only: seen once, a few or many times, or a class if the clone is expanded.

J gene: TRBJ2-5
D gene: TRBD1
clone size: few
V gene: TRBV11-3
CDR3 protein: CASSPGTDNFQETQYF
CDR3 DNA: TGTGCCAGCAGCCCAGGGACAGACAATTTTCAAGAGACCCAGTACTTC

J gene: TRBJ2-5
D gene: TRBD2
clone size: NA
V gene: TRBV27
CDR3 protein: CASSRTSGRGLQETQYF
CDR3 DNA: TGTGCCAGCAGTCGGACTAGCGGGAGAGGACTCCAAGAGACCCAGTACTTC

J gene: TRBJ2-7
D gene: NA
clone size: NA
V gene: TRBV27
CDR3 protein: CASSSTGSSYEQYF
CDR3 DNA: TGTGCCAGCTCCTCAACAGGTAGTTCCTACGAGCAGTACTTC

J gene: TRBJ2-1
D gene: TRBD2
clone size: NA
V gene: TRBV18
CDR3 protein: CASSPGGRGNEQFF
CDR3 DNA: TGTGCCAGCTCACCAGGCGGGAGGGGAAATGAGCAGTTCTTC

J gene: TRBJ2-5
D gene: NA
clone size: NA
V gene: TRBV7-2
CDR3 protein: CASSLADTPGLETQYF
CDR3 DNA: TGTGCCAGCAGCTTAGCGGACACCCCCGGCCTCGAGACCCAGTACTTC

J gene: TRBJ2-7
D gene: TRBD2
clone size: NA
V gene: TRBV19
CDR3 protein: CASSMTSGTSPEQYF
CDR3 DNA: TGTGCCAGTAGTATGACTAGCGGGACCTCTCCCGAGCAGTACTTC

J gene: TRBJ2-7
D gene: NA
clone size: NA
V gene: TRBV11-3
CDR3 protein: CASSWLTSEQYF
CDR3 DNA: TGTGCCAGCAGCTGGCTGACATCCGAGCAGTACTTC

J gene: TRBJ1-2
D gene: TRBD1
clone size: NA
V gene: TRBV6-1
CDR3 protein: CASSETGGPWSGGYTF
CDR3 DNA: TGTGCCAGCAGTGAGACAGGGGGTCCCTGGTCTGGTGGCTACACCTTC

J gene: TRBJ2-6
D gene: NA
clone size: NA
V gene: TRBV6-5
CDR3 protein: CASSPSDSGANVLTF
CDR3 DNA: TGTGCCAGCAGTCCCAGTGACTCTGGGGCCAACGTCCTGACTTTC

J gene: TRBJ1-5
D gene: NA
clone size: NA
V gene: TRBV7-2
CDR3 protein: CASSEDGLQPQHF
CDR3 DNA: TGTGCCAGCAGCGAGGACGGCCTTCAGCCCCAGCATTTT

J gene: TRBJ1-2
D gene: TRBD1
clone size: NA
V gene: TRBV29-1
CDR3 protein: CSVEHGQGDGYTF
CDR3 DNA: TGCAGCGTTGAACACGGACAGGGAGATGGCTACACCTTC

J gene: TRBJ2-4
D gene: NA
clone size: NA
V gene: TRBV11-2
CDR3 protein: CASSLAQGDIQYF
CDR3 DNA: TGTGCCAGCAGCTTAGCCCAAGGAGACATTCAGTACTTC

J gene: TRBJ1-2
D gene: NA
clone size: few
V gene: TRBV5-1
CDR3 protein: CASSYGQPLLDGYTF
CDR3 DNA: TGCGCCAGCAGCTACGGACAGCCCCTTCTGGATGGCTACACCTTC

J gene: TRBJ2-7
D gene: TRBD1
clone size: NA
V gene: TRBV7-3
CDR3 protein: CASRAGGSSSYEQYF
CDR3 DNA: TGTGCCAGCAGGGCAGGGGGCAGCAGCTCCTACGAGCAGTACTTC

J gene: TRBJ2-1
D gene: TRBD1
clone size: NA
V gene: TRBV28
CDR3 protein: CASSDGTGSFYNEQFF
CDR3 DNA: TGTGCCAGCAGTGACGGGACAGGGTCTTTTTACAATGAGCAGTTCTTC

J gene: TRBJ2-1
D gene: TRBD2
clone size: NA
V gene: TRBV5-1
CDR3 protein: CASSLIAGVTYNEQFF
CDR3 DNA: TGCGCCAGCAGCCTGATAGCGGGAGTGACCTACAATGAGCAGTTCTTC

J gene: TRBJ2-1
D gene: TRBD2
clone size: NA
V gene: TRBV12-5
CDR3 protein: CASGSYPLGGAGDNEQFF
CDR3 DNA: TGTGCTAGTGGTTCGTACCCATTGGGGGGAGCGGGAGACAATGAGCAGTTCTTC

J gene: TRBJ2-1
D gene: NA
clone size: NA
V gene: TRBV19
CDR3 protein: CASTSRRGGIIGNEQFF
CDR3 DNA: TGTGCCAGTACCTCCCGACGAGGAGGGATCATTGGGAATGAGCAGTTCTTC

J gene: TRBJ1-1
D gene: NA
clone size: NA
V gene: TRBV29-1
CDR3 protein: CSVVADPNTEAFF
CDR3 DNA: TGCAGCGTTGTGGCGGATCCGAACACTGAAGCTTTCTTT

J gene: TRBJ1-1
D gene: TRBD1
clone size: NA
V gene: TRBV7-2
CDR3 protein: CASSFPGGTEAFF
CDR3 DNA: TGTGCCAGCAGCTTCCCAGGGGGCACTGAAGCTTTCTTT

J gene: TRBJ2-3
D gene: NA
clone size: once
V gene: TRBV5-6
CDR3 protein: CASRVTPRSAQGNTQYF
CDR3 DNA: TGTGCCAGCAGGGTTACCCCTAGGTCTGCCCAGGGAAATACGCAGTATTTT

J gene: TRBJ2-2
D gene: TRBD1
clone size: NA
V gene: TRBV6-5
CDR3 protein: CASRTGGSGELFF
CDR3 DNA: TGTGCCAGCAGGACAGGGGGTAGCGGGGAGCTGTTTTTT

J gene: TRBJ2-7
D gene: NA
clone size: NA
V gene: TRBV11-2
CDR3 protein: CASSVRQEQYF
CDR3 DNA: TGTGCCAGCAGCGTGCGACAAGAGCAGTACTTC

J gene: TRBJ1-1
D gene: TRBD1
clone size: NA
V gene: TRBV19
CDR3 protein: CASRLPIDRGTEAFF
CDR3 DNA: TGTGCCAGTAGATTACCCATCGACAGGGGCACTGAAGCTTTCTTT

J gene: TRBJ2-1
D gene: NA
clone size: NA
V gene: TRBV14
CDR3 protein: CASSRSGGSYNEQFF
CDR3 DNA: TGTGCCAGCAGCCGGTCAGGCGGTTCCTACAATGAGCAGTTCTTC

J gene: TRBJ1-2
D gene: NA
clone size: NA
V gene: TRBV29-1
CDR3 protein: CSVVLMGGYTF
CDR3 DNA: TGCAGCGTTGTCTTGATGGGTGGCTACACCTTC

J gene: TRBJ2-7
D gene: NA
clone size: once
V gene: TRBV6-6
CDR3 protein: CASRDSSSYEQYF
CDR3 DNA: TGTGCCAGCAGGGACTCGAGCTCCTACGAGCAGTACTTC

J gene: TRBJ1-6
D gene: NA
clone size: NA
V gene: TRBV4-1
CDR3 protein: CASSQDQGSNSPLHF
CDR3 DNA: TGCGCCAGCAGCCAAGATCAGGGGAGTAATTCACCCCTCCACTTT

J gene: TRBJ2-1
D gene: NA
clone size: NA
V gene: TRBV28
CDR3 protein: CASSSRHPVKGYNEQFF
CDR3 DNA: TGTGCCAGCAGTTCCCGACACCCCGTCAAGGGCTACAATGAGCAGTTCTTC

J gene: TRBJ1-5
D gene: NA
clone size: NA
V gene: TRBV29-1
CDR3 protein: CSVGNGGANQPQHF
CDR3 DNA: TGCAGCGTTGGGAACGGGGGGGCGAATCAGCCCCAGCATTTT

J gene: TRBJ2-7
D gene: NA
clone size: NA
V gene: TRBV11-2
CDR3 protein: CASSLKPRLGTTYEQYF
CDR3 DNA: TGTGCCAGCAGCTTAAAACCTCGACTAGGAACCACCTACGAGCAGTACTTC

J gene: TRBJ1-5
D gene: NA
clone size: few
V gene: TRBV7-9
CDR3 protein: CASSPTGGNQPQHF
CDR3 DNA: TGTGCCAGCAGCCCGACCGGGGGCAATCAGCCCCAGCATTTT

J gene: TRBJ2-2
D gene: TRBD1
clone size: NA
V gene: TRBV18
CDR3 protein: CASSRDSNTGELFF
CDR3 DNA: TGTGCCAGCTCAAGGGACAGTAATACCGGGGAGCTGTTTTTT

J gene: TRBJ1-1
D gene: NA
clone size: NA
V gene: TRBV7-9
CDR3 protein: CASTLTDMNTEAFF
CDR3 DNA: TGTGCCAGCACCCTTACGGACATGAACACTGAAGCTTTCTTT

J gene: TRBJ2-5
D gene: NA
clone size: NA
V gene: TRBV7-2
CDR3 protein: CASSLRLAIQETQYF
CDR3 DNA: TGTGCCAGCAGCTTAAGGCTAGCGATACAAGAGACCCAGTACTTC

J gene: TRBJ1-2
D gene: NA
clone size: NA
V gene: TRBV6-6
CDR3 protein: CASGLRGYTF
CDR3 DNA: TGTGCCAGCGGGTTGCGGGGCTACACCTTC

J gene: TRBJ2-3
D gene: NA
clone size: NA
V gene: TRBV5-1
CDR3 protein: CASSLIGETSATQYF
CDR3 DNA: TGCGCCAGCAGCTTGATCGGGGAGACTTCAGCAACGCAGTATTTT

J gene: TRBJ2-2
D gene: NA
clone size: NA
V gene: TRBV5-1
CDR3 protein: CASSSGNTGELFF
CDR3 DNA: TGCGCCAGCAGCTCAGGGAACACCGGGGAGCTGTTTTTT

J gene: TRBJ1-1
D gene: NA
clone size: NA
V gene: TRBV11-2
CDR3 protein: CASSLVLSGRTEAFF
CDR3 DNA: TGTGCCAGCAGCTTAGTCTTGTCAGGGAGGACTGAAGCTTTCTTT

J gene: TRBJ1-2
D gene: NA
clone size: NA
V gene: TRBV2
CDR3 protein: CASSARGRAGYTF
CDR3 DNA: TGTGCCAGCAGCGCACGTGGGAGGGCCGGCTACACCTTC

J gene: TRBJ1-3
D gene: NA
clone size: NA
V gene: TRBV19
CDR3 protein: CASSIDSAGNTIYF
CDR3 DNA: TGTGCCAGTAGTATCGACTCCGCTGGAAACACCATATATTTT

J gene: TRBJ2-7
D gene: NA
clone size: NA
V gene: TRBV6-5
CDR3 protein: CASKAWDKPYEQYF
CDR3 DNA: TGTGCCAGCAAGGCTTGGGACAAACCCTACGAGCAGTACTTC

J gene: TRBJ1-4
D gene: NA
clone size: NA
V gene: TRBV6-5
CDR3 protein: CASSRRRVLEKLFF
CDR3 DNA: TGTGCCAGCAGCCGGAGGAGGGTTCTGGAAAAACTGTTTTTT

J gene: TRBJ2-7
D gene: NA
clone size: NA
V gene: TRBV5-6
CDR3 protein: CASSLWDPVRNEQYF
CDR3 DNA: TGTGCCAGCAGCTTATGGGATCCTGTTAGGAACGAGCAGTACTTC

J gene: TRBJ1-1
D gene: NA
clone size: once
V gene: TRBV7-9
CDR3 protein: CASSQAGGYGAEAFF
CDR3 DNA: TGTGCCAGCAGCCAAGCGGGGGGCTACGGAGCTGAAGCTTTCTTT

J gene: TRBJ1-1
D gene: NA
clone size: NA
V gene: TRBV19
CDR3 protein: CASSRGLNTEAFF
CDR3 DNA: TGTGCCAGTAGTCGGGGGTTGAACACTGAAGCTTTCTTT

J gene: TRBJ1-4
D gene: NA
clone size: few
V gene: TRBV12-5
CDR3 protein: CASGLGGRSGTNEKLFF
CDR3 DNA: TGTGCTAGTGGTTTGGGTGGCAGATCCGGAACTAATGAAAAACTGTTTTTT

J gene: TRBJ2-6
D gene: NA
clone size: NA
V gene: TRBV18
CDR3 protein: CASSTTGGSSGANVLTF
CDR3 DNA: TGTGCCAGCTCGACGACTGGGGGGAGCTCTGGGGCCAACGTCCTGACTTTC

J gene: TRBJ2-5
D gene: NA
clone size: few
V gene: TRBV6-1
CDR3 protein: CAGAAQETQYF
CDR3 DNA: TGTGCCGGGGCAGCTCAAGAGACCCAGTACTTC

J gene: TRBJ2-2
D gene: NA
clone size: NA
V gene: TRBV15
CDR3 protein: CATSRGRAAGELFF
CDR3 DNA: TGTGCCACCAGCAGGGGCAGGGCTGCCGGGGAGCTGTTTTTT

J gene: TRBJ2-3
D gene: NA
clone size: few
V gene: TRBV5-1
CDR3 protein: CASTLRGPRTDTQYF
CDR3 DNA: TGCGCCAGCACTTTGCGGGGGCCCCGCACAGATACGCAGTATTTT

J gene: TRBJ2-3
D gene: TRBD2
clone size: NA
V gene: TRBV7-3
CDR3 protein: CASSPKRGGGTDTQYF
CDR3 DNA: TGTGCCAGCAGCCCGAAGCGGGGGGGCGGGACAGATACGCAGTATTTT

J gene: TRBJ1-1
D gene: NA
clone size: NA
V gene: TRBV6-5
CDR3 protein: CASSGGGYTEAFF
CDR3 DNA: TGTGCCAGCAGTGGAGGGGGGTACACTGAAGCTTTCTTT

J gene: TRBJ2-3
D gene: NA
clone size: once
V gene: TRBV19
CDR3 protein: CASTEGGTGESDTQYF
CDR3 DNA: TGTGCCAGTACCGAGGGGGGGACAGGAGAGTCAGATACGCAGTATTTT